The 12 T cell receptor beta chains reported below all come from one sample, sequenced in a study of T-cell reconstitution after alpha-beta-depleted transplantation in children. Preparation of the TCRbeta library used unique molecular identifiers. TCRdb re-called the PCR reads with MiXCR, one entry per CDR3 protein. The sample contains about 640,000 distinct CDR3 sequences, about 15% of which appear only once. The sample was PBMCs from the stem cell graft donor, taken from the stem cell graft. These receptor sequences come from a human donor who donated a stem cell graft to a child with acute myeloid leukemia.

The chain couples TRBV20-1 to TRBJ2-7; D is unresolved. The germline V gene encodes CDR1 DFQATT and CDR2 SNEGSKA (reference sequence). The CDR3 extends over 13 amino acids. Trimming cost V 0 bases and J 6 bases, with 12 bases left between them. CDR3 nucleotides: TGCAGTGCTAGAGATCCCAAGTGGTCCGAGCAGTACTTC. Amino acids: CSARDPKWSEQYF.

This clonotype was picked up many times. This chain connects TRBV20-1 to TRBJ1-1; D is uncertain. The CDR3 loop spans 11 amino acids. The germline gives CDR1 DFQATT, CDR2 SNEGSKA (reference sequence). The germline V and J ends were trimmed by 3 bases and 2 bases, with 4 bases remaining between them. This chain's CDR3 is CSASYNTEAFF. CDR3 DNA: TGCAGTGCTAGTTACAACACTGAAGCTTTCTTT.

This clonotype was picked up a small number of times. V usage is TRBV7-2 and J usage is TRBJ1-1; TRBD1 might be the D (6 bases). Germline CDR1 and CDR2: SGHTA and FQGNSA. Trimming stripped 1 base from V and 6 bases from J, with 9 bases between. This CDR3 spans 13 amino acids. CDR3 region: CASSLDRDSEAFF. The CDR3 nucleotides read TGTGCCAGCAGCTTAGACAGGGACTCTGAAGCTTTCTTT.

The genes are TRBV30 and TRBJ2-5; D may be TRBD1 or TRBD2 (5 bases each). CDR1 is GTSNPN and CDR2 is SVGIG in the germline V gene (reference sequence). V was shortened by 0 bases and J by 5 bases, with 19 bases between the two germline ends. This CDR3 has 16 amino acids. The CDR3 region is CAWSVGSGAAKETQYF. The CDR3 bases are TGTGCCTGGAGTGTAGGTTCCGGGGCAGCAAAGGAGACCCAGTACTTC.

This clonotype occurred a few times. This rearrangement joins TRBV27 to TRBJ2-7; D is unresolved. Trimming removed 7 bases at V and 6 bases at J, with 7 bases between. The germline gives CDR1 MNHEY, CDR2 SMNVEV (reference sequence). The CDR3 totals 10 residues. The chain's CDR3 is CASIVPEQYF. CDR3 DNA: TGTGCCAGCATTGTGCCCGAGCAGTACTTC.

About this clonotype: A much larger clone lies a single base off, so this may be a read error. The CDR3 reads CSARRAGRGNQPQHF. The CDR3 DNA follows: TGCAGTGCTAGGAGGGCGGGACGGGGCAATCAGCCCCAGCATTTT. The chain links TRBV20-1 to TRBJ1-5, with D possibly matching TRBD1 (5 bases). The germline gives CDR1 DFQATT, CDR2 SNEGSKA (reference sequence). The ends were cut back, 3 bases at V and 2 bases at J, with 14 bases in the middle. The CDR3 spans 15 residues.

At least ten counts were recorded for this clonotype. The chain couples TRBV5-5 to TRBJ1-1, with 7 positions matching TRBD1. The V and J ends lost 4 bases and 0 bases, in that order; junction bases with no gene match: 3. CDR3 length: 14 residues. Germline assignment: CDR1 SGHKS and CDR2 YYEKEE (reference sequence). CDR3 region: CASSPGQMNTEAFF. In DNA form, the CDR3 reads TGTGCCAGCAGCCCGGGACAGATGAACACTGAAGCTTTCTTT.

This clonotype was seen only a few times. The chain joins TRBV12-3 or TRBV12-4 to TRBJ1-5; TRBD1 matches at 8 bases. The V and J ends lost 6 bases and 3 bases, in that order; junction bases with no gene match: 7. This CDR3 has 15 residues. The DNA of the CDR3 is TGTGCCAGCAGCCAGGGGGCACAGGTCAATCAGCCCCAGCATTTT. Translation: CASSQGAQVNQPQHF.

The rearrangement joins TRBV6-2 or TRBV6-3 to TRBJ1-2, with TRBD1 as a possible D gene (5 bases). This CDR3 contains 17 residues. V was shortened by 6 bases and J by 3 bases, with 23 bases between the two germline ends. Germline CDR1 MNHEY, CDR2 SVGEGT. The CDR3 loop reads CASSSLRRGGDDYGYTF. The DNA for the CDR3 is TGTGCCAGCAGCTCGCTCCGAAGGGGAGGAGATGACTATGGCTACACCTTC.

The table lists this clonotype with many counts. The chain has TRBV20-1 and TRBJ2-7; a weak D match, TRBD1 (5 bases). With 6 bases removed from V and 3 bases from J, the gap between germline ends came to 9 bases. The CDR3 spans 11 residues. Germline V CDR1 and CDR2: DFQATT, SNEGSKA (reference sequence). CDR3 nucleotide sequence: TGCAGTGCCTCGGACAACTACGAGCAGTACGTC. This codes for CSASDNYEQYV.

This clonotype appeared many times. V and J are TRBV20-1 and TRBJ2-1; TRBD2 might be the D (5 bases). Between the trimmed V and J ends, which lost 3 bases and 1 base, there was a span of 10 bases. CDR3 length: 14 amino acids. Germline CDR1 reads DFQATT; CDR2 reads SNEGSKA (reference sequence). Here the CDR3 DNA reads TGCAGTGCTAGTGACCGACTATCCTACAATGAGCAGTTCTTC. This sequence encodes CSASDRLSYNEQFF.

The V gene is TRBV15, the J gene TRBJ1-1, with no clear D. V lost 0 bases, J lost 2 bases, and 13 bases lay in between. Looked up from germline, CDR1 is LNHNV and CDR2 is YYDKDF (reference sequence). CDR3 length: 16 amino acids. In DNA form, the CDR3 reads TGTGCCACCAGCAGAGATCTGGCGACACTTAACACTGAAGCTTTCTTT. It translates to CATSRDLATLNTEAFF.